Only one count was recorded for the clone carrying this T cell receptor (beta chain). Generated by immunoSEQ multiplex PCR, the TCRdb table keeps only in-frame clones and is missing some. This table holds roughly 72,000 clones, around nine tenths found once. The sample comes from a study of T cell changes during pregnancy in multiple sclerosis. The CDR3 is 16 amino acids. Germline trimming cut 5 bases from V and 4 bases from J; bases unmatched to any gene: 11. The germline V gene has CDR1 MDHEN and CDR2 SYDVKM. This clonotype was sampled from a female donor with multiple sclerosis, enrolled in a pregnancy study. The sample here was CD4+ T cells from peripheral blood mononuclear cells, taken before pregnancy. This chain connects TRBV28 to TRBJ2-3; 8 bases align to TRBD2. CDR3 protein: CASSSGRDAFSDTQYF. The CDR3 bases are TGTGCCAGCAGTAGCGGGAGAGATGCATTTTCAGATACGCAGTATTTT.